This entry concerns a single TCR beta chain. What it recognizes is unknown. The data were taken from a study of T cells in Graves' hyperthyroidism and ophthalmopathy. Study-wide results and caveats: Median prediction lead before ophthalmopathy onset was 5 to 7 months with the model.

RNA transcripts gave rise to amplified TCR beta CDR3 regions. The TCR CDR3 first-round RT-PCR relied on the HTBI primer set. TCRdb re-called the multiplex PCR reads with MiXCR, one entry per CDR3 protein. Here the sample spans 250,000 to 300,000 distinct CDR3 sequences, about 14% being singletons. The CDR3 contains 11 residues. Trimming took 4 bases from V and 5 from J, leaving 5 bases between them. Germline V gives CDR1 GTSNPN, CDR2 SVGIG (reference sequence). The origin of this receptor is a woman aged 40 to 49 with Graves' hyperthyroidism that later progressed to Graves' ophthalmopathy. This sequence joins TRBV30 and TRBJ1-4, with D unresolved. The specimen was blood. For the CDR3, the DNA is TGTGCCTGGACTATGAATGAAAAACTGTTTTTT. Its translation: CAWTMNEKLFF.